This TCR beta chain was observed in a study of T cell changes during pregnancy in multiple sclerosis. Only in-frame clones appear in the TCRdb table, and some are missing; sequencing was by immunoSEQ multiplex PCR. The table shows 45,000 to 55,000 clones, with 88% occurring only once. The V end was cut by 4 bases, the J end by 0 bases, with 21 bases between. The CDR3 covers 18 residues. Germline-derived CDR1 and CDR2 are LNHDA and SQIVND (reference sequence). V gene TRBV19 combines with J gene TRBJ1-2; perhaps TRBD1 as D (5 bases). The TCR was taken from a female donor with multiple sclerosis, enrolled in a pregnancy study. This material consisted of CD4+ T cells from peripheral blood mononuclear cells, taken in the second trimester of pregnancy. The CDR3 DNA sequence: TGTGCCAGTAGTAAGCCCGCAGGGAGGGCGGAAACTAACTATGGCTACACCTTC. Residues: CASSKPAGRAETNYGYTF.